Here is one TCR beta chain with its context. Its antigen is undetermined. This specimen comes from a study of shared clonotypes between healthy human individuals. Study context: Each donor had three CD4 naive, three CD4 memory, two CD8 naive and one CD8 memory plate.

The table came from immunoSEQ multiplex PCR; TCRdb's copy has only in-frame clones and leaves some out. Altogether 1.4 million to 1.5 million clones are present, 96% being singletons, with the ten largest covering over 1%. Trimming removed 1 base at V and 0 bases at J, with 16 bases between. This CDR3 has 18 residues. Germline assignment: CDR1 SGHAT and CDR2 FQNNGV. General study findings and limits: It was expected that sequencing depth would affect clonotype sharing among donors.

Source material: naive CD4+ T cells sorted from blood. Noted subset: CD45RA+ positively selected. The chain employs TRBV11-2 and TRBJ2-4; no clear D gene. The TCR was taken from a man aged 25 to 40 in good health. The CDR3 sequence is CASSLGRRVVLAKNIQYF. CDR3 DNA sequence: TGTGCCAGCAGCTTAGGGCGACGAGTAGTTCTAGCCAAAAACATTCAGTACTTC.